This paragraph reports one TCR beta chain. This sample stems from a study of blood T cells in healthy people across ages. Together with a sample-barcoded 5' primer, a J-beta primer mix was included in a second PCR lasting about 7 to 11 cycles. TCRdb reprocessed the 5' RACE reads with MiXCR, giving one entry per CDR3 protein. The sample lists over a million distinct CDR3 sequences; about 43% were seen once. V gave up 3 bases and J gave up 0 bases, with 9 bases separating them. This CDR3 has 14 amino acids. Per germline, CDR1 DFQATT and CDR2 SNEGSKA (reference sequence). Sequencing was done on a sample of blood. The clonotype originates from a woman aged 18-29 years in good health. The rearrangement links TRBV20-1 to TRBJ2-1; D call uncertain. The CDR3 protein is CSARASSSYNEQFF. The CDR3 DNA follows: TGCAGTGCTAGGGCCAGTAGCTCCTACAATGAGCAGTTCTTC.